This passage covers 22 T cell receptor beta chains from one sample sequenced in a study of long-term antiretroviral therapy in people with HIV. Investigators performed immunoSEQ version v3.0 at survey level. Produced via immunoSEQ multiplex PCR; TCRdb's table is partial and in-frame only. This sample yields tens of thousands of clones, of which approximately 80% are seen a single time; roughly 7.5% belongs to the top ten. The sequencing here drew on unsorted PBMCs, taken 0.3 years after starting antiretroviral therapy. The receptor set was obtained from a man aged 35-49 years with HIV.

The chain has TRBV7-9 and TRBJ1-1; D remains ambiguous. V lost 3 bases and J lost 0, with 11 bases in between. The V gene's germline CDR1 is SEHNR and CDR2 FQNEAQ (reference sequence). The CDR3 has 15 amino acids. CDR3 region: CASSFYGQMNTEAFF. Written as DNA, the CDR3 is TGTGCCAGCAGCTTTTACGGGCAGATGAACACTGAAGCTTTCTTT. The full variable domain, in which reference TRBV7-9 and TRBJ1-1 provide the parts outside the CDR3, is DTGVSQNPRHKITKRGQNVTFRCDPISEHNRLYWYRQTLGQGPEFLTYFQNEAQLEKSRLLSDRFSAERPKGSFSTLEIQRTEQGDSAMYLCASSFYGQMNTEAFFGQGTRLTVV.

The CDR3 is CASSKTDIHNEQFF. CDR3 DNA: TGTGCCAGCAGTAAGACAGATATCCACAATGAGCAGTTCTTC. The gene calls are TRBV6-5 and TRBJ2-1, with D perhaps matching TRBD1 (5 bases). Germline lookup yields CDR1 MNHEY and CDR2 SVGAGI. The CDR3 is 14 amino acids. V dropped 5 bases and J dropped 5 bases, with 13 bases sitting between them.

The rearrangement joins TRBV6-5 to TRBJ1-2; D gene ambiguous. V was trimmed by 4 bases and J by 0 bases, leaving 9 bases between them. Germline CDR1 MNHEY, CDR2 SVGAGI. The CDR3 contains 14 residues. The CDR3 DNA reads TGTGCCAGCAGTTCCATATTGGCTAACTATGGCTACACCTTC. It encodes CASSSILANYGYTF.

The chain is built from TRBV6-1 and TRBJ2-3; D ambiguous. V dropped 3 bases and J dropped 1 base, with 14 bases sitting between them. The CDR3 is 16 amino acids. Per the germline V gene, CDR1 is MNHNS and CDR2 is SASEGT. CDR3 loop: CASSDGWRSGTDTQYF. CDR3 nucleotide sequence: TGTGCCAGCAGTGACGGTTGGCGGAGCGGCACAGATACGCAGTATTTT.

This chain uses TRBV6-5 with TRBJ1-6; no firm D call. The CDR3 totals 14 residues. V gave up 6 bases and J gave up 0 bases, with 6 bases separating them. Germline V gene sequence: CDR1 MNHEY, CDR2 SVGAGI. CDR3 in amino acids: CASRASSYNSPLHF. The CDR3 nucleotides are TGTGCCAGCAGGGCAAGCTCCTATAATTCACCCCTCCACTTT.

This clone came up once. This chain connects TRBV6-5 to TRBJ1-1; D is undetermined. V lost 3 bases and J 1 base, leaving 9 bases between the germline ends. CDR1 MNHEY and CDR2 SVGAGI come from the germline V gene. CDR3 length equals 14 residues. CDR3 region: CASSYVSENTEAFF. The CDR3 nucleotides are TGTGCCAGCAGTTATGTGTCGGAGAACACTGAAGCTTTCTTT.

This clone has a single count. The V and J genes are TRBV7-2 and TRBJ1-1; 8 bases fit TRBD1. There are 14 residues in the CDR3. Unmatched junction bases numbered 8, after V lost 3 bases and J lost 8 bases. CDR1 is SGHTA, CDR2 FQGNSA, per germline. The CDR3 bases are TGTGCCAGCAGCTTTTACAGGACAGGGACGGAAGCTTTCTTT. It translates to CASSFYRTGTEAFF. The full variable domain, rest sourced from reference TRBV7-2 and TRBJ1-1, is GAGVSQSPSNKVTEKGKDVELRCDPISGHTALYWYRQSLGQGLEFLIYFQGNSAPDKSGLPSDRFSAERTGGSVSTLTIQRTQQEDSAVYLCASSFYRTGTEAFFGQGTRLTVV.

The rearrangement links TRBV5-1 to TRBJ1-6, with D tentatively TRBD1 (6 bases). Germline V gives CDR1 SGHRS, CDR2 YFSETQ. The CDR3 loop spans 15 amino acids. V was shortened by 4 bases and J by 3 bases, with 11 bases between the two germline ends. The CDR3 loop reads CASSQGQSYNSPLHF. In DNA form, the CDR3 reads TGCGCCAGCAGCCAAGGACAGAGCTATAATTCACCCCTCCACTTT.

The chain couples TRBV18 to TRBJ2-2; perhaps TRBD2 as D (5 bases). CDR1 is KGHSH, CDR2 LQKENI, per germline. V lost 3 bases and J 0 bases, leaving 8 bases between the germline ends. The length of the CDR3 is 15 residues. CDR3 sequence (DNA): TGTGCCAGCTCACCCCGGACTTCGAACACCGGGGAGCTGTTTTTT. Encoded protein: CASSPRTSNTGELFF.

CDR3 residues: CASSLQRGGYEQYF. The CDR3 nucleotides read TGTGCCAGCAGCTTACAGAGGGGGGGGTACGAGCAGTACTTC. The chain has TRBV11-2 and TRBJ2-7; TRBD2 is a possible D gene (7 bases). CDR1 is SGHAT and CDR2 is FQNNGV in the germline V gene. Trimming removed 2 bases from V and 4 bases from J, with 12 bases in between. This CDR3 has 14 residues.

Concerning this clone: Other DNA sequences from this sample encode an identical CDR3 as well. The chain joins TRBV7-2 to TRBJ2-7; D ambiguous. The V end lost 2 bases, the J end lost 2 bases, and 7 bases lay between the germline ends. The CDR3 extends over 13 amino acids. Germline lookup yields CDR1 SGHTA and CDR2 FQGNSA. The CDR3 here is CASSLRQTYEQYF. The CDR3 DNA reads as TGTGCCAGCAGCTTACGGCAGACCTACGAGCAGTACTTC.

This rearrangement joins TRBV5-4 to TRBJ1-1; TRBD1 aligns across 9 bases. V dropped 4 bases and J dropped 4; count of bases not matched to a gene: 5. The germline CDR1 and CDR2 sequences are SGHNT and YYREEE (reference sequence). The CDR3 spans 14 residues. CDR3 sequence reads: CASSPSTGGTEAFF. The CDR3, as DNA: TGTGCCAGCAGCCCCTCGACAGGGGGCACTGAAGCTTTCTTT.

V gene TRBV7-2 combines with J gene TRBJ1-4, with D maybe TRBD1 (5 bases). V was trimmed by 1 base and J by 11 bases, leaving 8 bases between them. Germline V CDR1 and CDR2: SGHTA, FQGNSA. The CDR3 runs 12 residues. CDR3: CASSLGGTKLFF. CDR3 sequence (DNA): TGTGCCAGCAGCTTAGGGGGGACTAAACTGTTTTTT.

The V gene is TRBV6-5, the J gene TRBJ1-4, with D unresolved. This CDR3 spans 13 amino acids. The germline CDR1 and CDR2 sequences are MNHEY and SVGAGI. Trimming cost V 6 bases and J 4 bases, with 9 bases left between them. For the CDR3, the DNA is TGTGCCAGCAGGCCATTTAATAATGAAAAACTGTTTTTT. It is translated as CASRPFNNEKLFF.

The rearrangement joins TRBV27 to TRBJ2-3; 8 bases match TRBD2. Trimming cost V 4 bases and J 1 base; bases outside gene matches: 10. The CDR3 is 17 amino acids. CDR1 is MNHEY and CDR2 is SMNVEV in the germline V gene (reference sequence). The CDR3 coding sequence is TGTGCCAGCAGTTCCTTCAGGGCTAGCGGGCGCACAGATACGCAGTATTTT. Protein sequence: CASSSFRASGRTDTQYF.

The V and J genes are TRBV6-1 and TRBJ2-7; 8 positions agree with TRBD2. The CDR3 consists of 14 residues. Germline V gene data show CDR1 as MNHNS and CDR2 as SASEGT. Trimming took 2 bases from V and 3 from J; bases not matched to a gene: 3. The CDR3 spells CASSETAGVYEQYF. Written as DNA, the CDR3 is TGTGCCAGCAGTGAAACAGCGGGAGTCTACGAGCAGTACTTC.

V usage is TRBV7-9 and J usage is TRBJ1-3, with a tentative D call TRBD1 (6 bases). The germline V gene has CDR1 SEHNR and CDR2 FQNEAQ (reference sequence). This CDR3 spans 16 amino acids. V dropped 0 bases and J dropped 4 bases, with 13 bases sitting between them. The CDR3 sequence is CASSLAITGSGNTIYF. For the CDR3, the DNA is TGTGCCAGCAGCTTAGCTATAACAGGGTCGGGAAACACCATATATTTT.

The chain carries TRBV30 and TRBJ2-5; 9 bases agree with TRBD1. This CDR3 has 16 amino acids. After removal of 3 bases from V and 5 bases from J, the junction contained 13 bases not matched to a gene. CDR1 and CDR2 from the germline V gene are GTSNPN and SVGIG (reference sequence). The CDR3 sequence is CAWRDPYRGQRETQYF. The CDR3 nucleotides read TGTGCCTGGAGGGATCCCTACAGGGGGCAGAGGGAGACCCAGTACTTC. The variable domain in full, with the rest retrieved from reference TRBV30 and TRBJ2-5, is SQTIHQWPATLVQPVGSPLSLECTVEGTSNPNLYWYRQAAGRGLQLLFYSVGIGQISSEVPQNLSASRPQDRQFILSSKKLLLSDSGFYLCAWRDPYRGQRETQYFGPGTRLLVL.

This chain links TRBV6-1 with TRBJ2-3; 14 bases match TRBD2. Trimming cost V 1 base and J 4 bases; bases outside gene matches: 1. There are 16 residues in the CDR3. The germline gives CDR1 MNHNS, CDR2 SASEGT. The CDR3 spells CASSEGLAGGADTQYF. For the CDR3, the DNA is TGTGCCAGCAGTGAAGGACTAGCGGGGGGGGCAGATACGCAGTATTTT.

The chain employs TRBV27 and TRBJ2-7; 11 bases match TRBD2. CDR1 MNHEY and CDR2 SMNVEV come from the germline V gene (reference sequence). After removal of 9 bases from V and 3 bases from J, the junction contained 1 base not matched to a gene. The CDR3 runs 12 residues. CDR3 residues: CASGTSGYEQYF. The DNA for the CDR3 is TGTGCCAGTGGGACTAGCGGCTACGAGCAGTACTTC.

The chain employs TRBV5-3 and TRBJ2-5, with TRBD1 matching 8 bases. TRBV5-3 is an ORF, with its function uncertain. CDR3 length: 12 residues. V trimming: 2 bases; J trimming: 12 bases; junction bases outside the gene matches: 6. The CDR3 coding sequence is TGTGCCAGAAGCTTCCCCGAGGACAGGGAGTACTTC. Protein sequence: CARSFPEDREYF.

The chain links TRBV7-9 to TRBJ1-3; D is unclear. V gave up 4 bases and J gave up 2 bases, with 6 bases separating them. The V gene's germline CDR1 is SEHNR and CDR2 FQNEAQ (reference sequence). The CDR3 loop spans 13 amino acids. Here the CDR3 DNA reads TGTGCCAGCAGCTCCGGGGCTGGAAACACCATATATTTT. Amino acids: CASSSGAGNTIYF.